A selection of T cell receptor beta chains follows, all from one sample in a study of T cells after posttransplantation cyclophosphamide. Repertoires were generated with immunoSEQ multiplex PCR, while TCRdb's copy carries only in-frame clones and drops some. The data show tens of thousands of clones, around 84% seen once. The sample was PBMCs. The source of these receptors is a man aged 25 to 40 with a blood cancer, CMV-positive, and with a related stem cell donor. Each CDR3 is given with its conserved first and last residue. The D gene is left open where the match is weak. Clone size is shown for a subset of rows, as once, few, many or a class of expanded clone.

cdr3_nt: TGTGCCAGCAGCTTAGACAGGGCCCGCGAGCAGTACTTC; cdr3_aa: CASSLDRAREQYF; d_call: .; clone_size: .; j_call: TRBJ2-7; v_call: TRBV11-2
cdr3_nt: TGTGCCTGGAGTTTGACAGGCATATCCTACGAGCAGTACTTC; cdr3_aa: CAWSLTGISYEQYF; d_call: .; clone_size: .; j_call: TRBJ2-7; v_call: TRBV30
cdr3_nt: TGTGCCAGCCAGGGGGCCTACGAGCAGTACTTC; cdr3_aa: CASQGAYEQYF; d_call: TRBD1; clone_size: .; j_call: TRBJ2-7; v_call: TRBV7-9
cdr3_nt: TGTGCCAGCGCCATTTTAGGCGGGAGGGGCGAGACCCAGTACTTC; cdr3_aa: CASAILGGRGETQYF; d_call: TRBD2; clone_size: .; j_call: TRBJ2-5; v_call: TRBV27
cdr3_nt: TGTGCCAGCAGTCCAACAGGGCCCGGCTATGGCTACACCTTC; cdr3_aa: CASSPTGPGYGYTF; d_call: .; clone_size: .; j_call: TRBJ1-2; v_call: TRBV6-5
cdr3_nt: TGTGCCAGCAGTTTTCAGAATGAGCAGTTCTTC; cdr3_aa: CASSFQNEQFF; d_call: .; clone_size: few; j_call: TRBJ2-1; v_call: TRBV28
cdr3_nt: TGTGCCAGCAGCTTAGTTCTAGCGGGAGGAAGGGAGACCCAGTACTTC; cdr3_aa: CASSLVLAGGRETQYF; d_call: TRBD2; clone_size: once; j_call: TRBJ2-5; v_call: TRBV7-9
cdr3_nt: TGCGCCAGCAGCGACAGACCGGGCGCTGGGGCCAACGTCCTGACTTTC; cdr3_aa: CASSDRPGAGANVLTF; d_call: .; clone_size: .; j_call: TRBJ2-6; v_call: TRBV5-1
cdr3_nt: TGTGCCAGCTCGTTCGGGACAGGGGGTATCACTGAAGCTTTCTTT; cdr3_aa: CASSFGTGGITEAFF; d_call: TRBD1; clone_size: .; j_call: TRBJ1-1; v_call: TRBV18
cdr3_nt: TGCAGTGGAAATAGCGCAGATACGCAGTATTTT; cdr3_aa: CSGNSADTQYF; d_call: .; clone_size: few; j_call: TRBJ2-3; v_call: TRBV20-1
cdr3_nt: TGTGCCAGCACTTCTGGAAACACCATATATTTT; cdr3_aa: CASTSGNTIYF; d_call: .; clone_size: few; j_call: TRBJ1-3; v_call: TRBV6-5
cdr3_nt: TGTGCCAGCAGTTACGGGACAGGGGACGAAAAACTGTTTTTT; cdr3_aa: CASSYGTGDEKLFF; d_call: TRBD1; clone_size: .; j_call: TRBJ1-4; v_call: TRBV6-5
cdr3_nt: TGTGCCAGTAGAGCTAGCGGGGGAATGACGATGATTAGAGAGACCCAGTACTTC; cdr3_aa: CASRASGGMTMIRETQYF; d_call: TRBD2; clone_size: .; j_call: TRBJ2-5; v_call: TRBV19
cdr3_nt: TGTGCCAGCAGTTTGGGGGCGCTAGGGGAGCAGTACTTC; cdr3_aa: CASSLGALGEQYF; d_call: .; clone_size: .; j_call: TRBJ2-7; v_call: TRBV28
cdr3_nt: TGCGCCAGCAGCCTGGACGGAGGGACAGGGCAGTTCTTC; cdr3_aa: CASSLDGGTGQFF; d_call: TRBD1; clone_size: .; j_call: TRBJ2-1; v_call: TRBV4-1
cdr3_nt: TGTGCCAGCAGCTTAGCTACAGGGGGACGGTCCTACGAGCAGTACTTC; cdr3_aa: CASSLATGGRSYEQYF; d_call: TRBD1; clone_size: few; j_call: TRBJ2-7; v_call: TRBV7-9
cdr3_nt: TGTGCCAGCAGCGCAGACAGCCCCTACGAGCAGTACTTC; cdr3_aa: CASSADSPYEQYF; d_call: .; clone_size: .; j_call: TRBJ2-7; v_call: TRBV9
cdr3_nt: TGTGCCAGTACTGAAGGACAGAGCAATCAGCCCCAGCATTTT; cdr3_aa: CASTEGQSNQPQHF; d_call: .; clone_size: .; j_call: TRBJ1-5; v_call: TRBV19
cdr3_nt: TGTGCCAGCTCTCCCGACAGGGGGGCTACCGGCTATGGCTACACCTTC; cdr3_aa: CASSPDRGATGYGYTF; d_call: TRBD1; clone_size: .; j_call: TRBJ1-2; v_call: TRBV18
cdr3_nt: TGTGCCAGCAGTTGGGGGCATGAGCAGTTCTTC; cdr3_aa: CASSWGHEQFF; d_call: .; clone_size: .; j_call: TRBJ2-1; v_call: TRBV7-3
cdr3_nt: TGTGCCAGCTCACCCGAGCGCTACGAGCAGTACTTC; cdr3_aa: CASSPERYEQYF; d_call: .; clone_size: .; j_call: TRBJ2-7; v_call: TRBV18
cdr3_nt: TGTGCCTGGAGTTCTAGGGAGACCCAGTACTTC; cdr3_aa: CAWSSRETQYF; d_call: .; clone_size: .; j_call: TRBJ2-5; v_call: TRBV30
cdr3_nt: TGCGCCAGCAGCCACCGATGGACAGGAGAGACCCAGTACTTC; cdr3_aa: CASSHRWTGETQYF; d_call: TRBD1; clone_size: .; j_call: TRBJ2-5; v_call: TRBV4-1
cdr3_nt: TGTGCCAGCAGCACAGGGGTCTACCAAGAGACCCAGTACTTC; cdr3_aa: CASSTGVYQETQYF; d_call: TRBD1; clone_size: .; j_call: TRBJ2-5; v_call: TRBV7-8
cdr3_nt: TGTGCCTGGAGTCGCTTAGGACAGGGGATAACCGGGGAGCTGTTTTTT; cdr3_aa: CAWSRLGQGITGELFF; d_call: TRBD1; clone_size: few; j_call: TRBJ2-2; v_call: TRBV30
cdr3_nt: TGTGCCATCAGTGGCGGTAGTTACTACGAGCAGTACTTC; cdr3_aa: CAISGGSYYEQYF; d_call: .; clone_size: .; j_call: TRBJ2-7; v_call: TRBV10-3
cdr3_nt: TGTGCCAGCAGCTACCAAAGAGCGGAGTACTTC; cdr3_aa: CASSYQRAEYF; d_call: .; clone_size: .; j_call: TRBJ2-7; v_call: TRBV6-5
cdr3_nt: TGTGCCAGCAGCTCCCCGGGACAGGCCATTCAGTACTTC; cdr3_aa: CASSSPGQAIQYF; d_call: TRBD1; clone_size: .; j_call: TRBJ2-4; v_call: TRBV7-2
cdr3_nt: TGCAGCGTGTCGGACAGGTGGGGGAACAATGAGCAGTTCTTC; cdr3_aa: CSVSDRWGNNEQFF; d_call: TRBD1; clone_size: .; j_call: TRBJ2-1; v_call: TRBV29-1